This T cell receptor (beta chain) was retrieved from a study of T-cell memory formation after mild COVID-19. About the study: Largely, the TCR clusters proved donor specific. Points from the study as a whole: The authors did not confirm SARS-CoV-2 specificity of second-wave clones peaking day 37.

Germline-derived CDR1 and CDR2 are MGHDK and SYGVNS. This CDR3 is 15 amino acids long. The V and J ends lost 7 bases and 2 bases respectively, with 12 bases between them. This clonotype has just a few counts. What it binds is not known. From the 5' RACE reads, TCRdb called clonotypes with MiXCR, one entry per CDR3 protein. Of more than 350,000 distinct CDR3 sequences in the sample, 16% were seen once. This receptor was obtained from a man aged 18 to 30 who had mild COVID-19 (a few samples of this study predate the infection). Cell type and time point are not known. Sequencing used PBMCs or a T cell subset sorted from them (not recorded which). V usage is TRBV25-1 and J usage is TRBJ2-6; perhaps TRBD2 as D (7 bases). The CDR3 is CASNRGAAGANVLTF. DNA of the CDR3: TGTGCCAGCAACCGGGGGGCCGCTGGGGCCAACGTCCTGACTTTC.